Shown below are 23 T cell receptor beta chains from a single sample sequenced in a study of beta chain features in type 1 diabetes. As every portion of the isolated RNA was reverse transcribed, the sequencing read expressed TCRB transcripts. Profiled with immunoSEQ multiplex PCR; TCRdb holds only in-frame clones, not every one. This sample carries 350,000 to 450,000 clones, over 13% of them seen once, and the ten largest clones take about 0.019%. Sequenced input: naive CD4+ T cells from blood. The receptor set was obtained from a woman between 18 and 29 years old in good health.

This clone was detected only a few times. V usage is TRBV5-1 and J usage is TRBJ1-1; possibly TRBD1 for D (6 bases). Trimming took off 3 bases at V and 1 base at J, with 13 bases between the two ends. CDR1 is SGHRS, CDR2 YFSETQ, per germline. This CDR3 comprises 15 residues. The CDR3 sequence: CASSSQDSWNTEAFF. The CDR3 nucleotides read TGCGCCAGCAGCTCGCAGGACAGCTGGAACACTGAAGCTTTCTTT.

J is TRBJ1-2 and V is TRBV5-1; D remains unclear. CDR1 and CDR2 from the germline V gene are SGHRS and YFSETQ. V dropped 3 bases and J dropped 3 bases, with 15 bases sitting between them. The CDR3 is 15 residues long. The CDR3 nucleotides read TGCGCCAGCAGCTCCCCACCGGGTACCGACTATGGCTACACCTTC. Protein: CASSSPPGTDYGYTF.

V usage is TRBV5-4 and J usage is TRBJ2-1; TRBD2 matches 13 bases. The V gene end was trimmed by 4 bases and the J gene end by 5 bases; junction bases not matched to a gene: 12. CDR1 and CDR2 (germline): SGHNT, YYREEE (reference sequence). This CDR3 has 18 residues. The chain's CDR3 is CASSPRGAGTSGDNEQFF. The CDR3, as DNA: TGTGCCAGCAGCCCCCGTGGGGCCGGGACTAGCGGGGACAATGAGCAGTTCTTC.

The chain combines TRBV5-8 with TRBJ2-7; TRBD2 matches 10 bases. From germline, CDR1 is SGHTS and CDR2 YDEGEE. J lost 2 bases, V lost 3 bases, and 5 bases had no gene match. This CDR3 comprises 15 residues. The CDR3 loop is CASSSGLALTYEQYF. CDR3 bases: TGTGCCAGCAGCTCGGGACTAGCGCTAACCTACGAGCAGTACTTC.

The rearrangement links TRBV18 to TRBJ1-2; unclear D gene. Germline CDR1 reads KGHSH; CDR2 reads LQKENI. V dropped 0 bases and J dropped 4 bases, with 12 bases sitting between them. The CDR3 sequence is 15 residues long. As DNA, the CDR3 is TGTGCCAGCTCACCACCGAACAGCCTAGCCTATGGCTACACCTTC. Amino acids: CASSPPNSLAYGYTF.

The rearrangement joins TRBV19 to TRBJ2-7; 7 nucleotides align to TRBD1. The V segment lost 5 bases and the J segment 0 bases; nucleotides outside the gene matches: 13. Germline V gene lookup returns CDR1 LNHDA and CDR2 SQIVND (reference sequence). CDR3 length: 17 residues. CDR3 in amino acids: CASSRKGDSSASYEQYF. The CDR3 bases are TGTGCCAGTAGTCGAAAGGGGGACAGTTCCGCCTCCTACGAGCAGTACTTC.

This clone was detected only a few times. The chain has TRBV28 and TRBJ2-7; 7 bases map to TRBD1. This CDR3 spans 15 amino acids. Unmatched junction bases numbered 9, after V lost 4 bases and J lost 3 bases. Germline lookup yields CDR1 MDHEN and CDR2 SYDVKM. For the CDR3, the DNA is TGTGCCAGCAGTTCCCCCGACAGGGCGGACTACGAGCAGTACTTC. Its protein is CASSSPDRADYEQYF.

This clone was counted only a few times. The rearrangement uses TRBV4-2 and TRBJ2-1; tentatively, D is TRBD2 (6 bases). V shed 3 bases and J shed 3 bases, with 15 bases lying between them. Germline values: CDR1 LGHNA, CDR2 YNFKEQ. This CDR3 has 16 amino acids. As DNA, the CDR3 is TGTGCCAGCAGCCACCCCGGAGGGCGGGACTACAATGAGCAGTTCTTC. Its translation is CASSHPGGRDYNEQFF.

In its sample, this clone was seen a few times. The V call is TRBV6-6, the J call TRBJ1-1, with 11 positions matching TRBD1. V shed 7 bases and J 8 bases; nucleotides not matched to a gene: 9. This CDR3 is built from 14 residues. CDR1 and CDR2 from the germline V gene are MNHNY and SVGAGI (reference sequence). CDR3 nucleotide sequence: TGTGCCAGCACCTCCCGGACAGGGGGCGAAGAAGCTTTCTTT. Its protein product is CASTSRTGGEEAFF.

The sample holds a few counts of this clone. V and J are TRBV7-2 and TRBJ2-7; 9 nucleotides line up with TRBD2. Unmatched junction bases numbered 10, after V lost 6 bases and J lost 4 bases. The CDR3 is made up of 15 amino acids. Per the germline V gene, CDR1 is SGHTA and CDR2 is FQGNSA. CDR3 nucleotides: TGTGCCAGCAGACAGAGGGCTAGCGGGATATACGAGCAGTACTTC. Protein: CASRQRASGIYEQYF. Filled out from reference TRBV7-2 and TRBJ2-7, the complete variable domain reads GAGVSQSPSNKVTEKGKDVELRCDPISGHTALYWYRQSLGQGLEFLIYFQGNSAPDKSGLPSDRFSAERTGGSVSTLTIQRTQQEDSAVYLCASRQRASGIYEQYFGPGTRLTVT.

This clone occurred a few times. The chain recombines TRBV7-9 with TRBJ1-2; D not certain. Germline V gene data show CDR1 as SEHNR and CDR2 as FQNEAQ (reference sequence). The CDR3 is 12 residues long. Trimming left V 2 bases short and J 3 bases short, with 4 bases between. As DNA, the CDR3 is TGTGCCAGCAGCTTATTCGACTATGGCTACACCTTC. Translating gives CASSLFDYGYTF.

In its sample, this clone was seen a few times. This chain links TRBV4-3 with TRBJ2-7; 10 nucleotides line up with TRBD2. Per germline, CDR1 LGHNA and CDR2 YSLEER. Trimming took 4 bases from V and 5 from J; bases not matched to a gene: 11. The CDR3 has 16 amino acids. The CDR3 sequence: CASSLTLAGGLNEQYF. CDR3 DNA sequence: TGCGCCAGCAGCCTAACCTTAGCGGGAGGTCTGAACGAGCAGTACTTC.

The J gene is TRBJ2-3, the V gene TRBV11-2; 7 nucleotides match TRBD1. Germline CDR1 is SGHAT and CDR2 is FQNNGV. This CDR3 spans 14 amino acids. V dropped 2 bases and J dropped 6; count of bases not matched to a gene: 5. The CDR3 reads CASSLSRGSDTQYF. The DNA for the CDR3 is TGTGCCAGCAGCTTAAGCAGGGGGTCTGATACGCAGTATTTT.

In this sample, this clone turned up a few times. The chain links TRBV6-1 to TRBJ2-3, with 10 bases that match TRBD1. The CDR3 loop spans 16 amino acids. Per germline, CDR1 MNHNS and CDR2 SASEGT. After removal of 0 bases from V and 4 bases from J, the junction contained 4 bases not matched to a gene. CDR3 loop: CASSEAGTGVADTQYF. The CDR3 region has the DNA TGTGCCAGCAGTGAAGCCGGGACAGGGGTTGCAGATACGCAGTATTTT.

This clone has more than one count but fewer than ten. The V gene is TRBV19, the J gene TRBJ2-5; 9 bases fit TRBD1. V gave up 7 bases and J gave up 5 bases; unmatched junction bases: 5. Germline CDR1 LNHDA, CDR2 SQIVND (reference sequence). This CDR3 comprises 13 residues. CDR3 sequence reads: CASKDRGVETQYF. CDR3 DNA: TGTGCCAGTAAGGACAGGGGAGTGGAGACCCAGTACTTC. The whole variable domain, filled in from reference TRBV19 and TRBJ2-5, reads DGGITQSPKYLFRKEGQNVTLSCEQNLNHDAMYWYRQDPGQGLRLIYYSQIVNDFQKGDIAEGYSVSREKKESFPLTVTSAQKNPTAFYLCASKDRGVETQYFGPGTRLLVL.

This clone was observed a handful of times. This chain links TRBV6-5 with TRBJ1-1, with no clear D. V lost 0 bases and J 0 bases, leaving 8 bases between the germline ends. CDR1 is MNHEY and CDR2 is SVGAGI in the germline V gene. There are 15 residues in the CDR3. As DNA, the CDR3 is TGTGCCAGCAGTTACTCGACCGGGATGAACACTGAAGCTTTCTTT. This encodes CASSYSTGMNTEAFF.

The chain joins TRBV18 to TRBJ2-5; D is uncertain. The V end was cut by 3 bases, the J end by 7 bases, with 15 bases between. The CDR3 has 14 amino acids. Germline V gene lookup returns CDR1 KGHSH and CDR2 LQKENI. The CDR3 DNA is TGTGCCAGCTCACCGTTAGAGGCCCGAGGGACCCAGTACTTC. Amino acids: CASSPLEARGTQYF.

This clone appeared a few times. V and J are TRBV29-1 and TRBJ2-7; tentative D call: TRBD1 (5 bases). The CDR3 totals 14 residues. V lost 4 bases to trimming and J lost 2 bases, with 15 bases between them. Per germline, CDR1 SQVTM and CDR2 ANQGSEA. The CDR3 nucleotides read TGCAGCGTTGTCAGGGCTACCGCTACCTACGAGCAGTACTTC. This translates into CSVVRATATYEQYF.

The chain couples TRBV19 to TRBJ2-3, with TRBD2 matching over 9 bases. The CDR3 loop spans 13 amino acids. The germline V gene has CDR1 LNHDA and CDR2 SQIVND (reference sequence). The V segment lost 7 bases and the J segment 6 bases; nucleotides outside the gene matches: 5. The CDR3 spells CASIAGDADTQYF. DNA for the CDR3: TGTGCCAGTATAGCGGGAGACGCGGATACGCAGTATTTT.

This clone was detected only a few times. CDR3 in amino acids: CSVDETAPLFNEQFF. The CDR3, as DNA: TGCAGCGTTGACGAGACTGCACCCCTCTTCAATGAGCAGTTCTTC. This chain joins TRBV29-1 and TRBJ2-1; D call uncertain. The CDR3 loop spans 15 amino acids. Germline V gene sequence: CDR1 SQVTM, CDR2 ANQGSEA. V gave up 3 bases and J gave up 6 bases, with 18 bases separating them.

The genes are TRBV6-5 and TRBJ1-1, with D tentatively TRBD1 (6 bases). Trimming removed 6 bases from V and 3 bases from J, with 14 bases in between. CDR1 is MNHEY, CDR2 SVGAGI, per germline. This CDR3 has 14 amino acids. In nucleotides, the CDR3 is TGTGCCAGCAGGTCCGGGCAGGGGTACACTGAAGCTTTCTTT. It encodes CASRSGQGYTEAFF.

A few counts support this clone. J is TRBJ2-1 and V is TRBV19; 12 bases align to TRBD2. Germline lookup yields CDR1 LNHDA and CDR2 SQIVND (reference sequence). The CDR3 consists of 15 residues. V trimming: 4 bases; J trimming: 10 bases; junction bases outside the gene matches: 8. In DNA form, the CDR3 reads TGTGCCAGTAGTAGGGCTAGCGGGAGGGTAGCAGAGCAGTTCTTC. Translated, it gives CASSRASGRVAEQFF.

The V and J genes are TRBV11-2 and TRBJ1-5; unclear D gene. Germline CDR1 SGHAT, CDR2 FQNNGV. There are 13 residues in the CDR3. V lost 2 bases to trimming and J lost 5 bases, with 7 bases between them. The CDR3 DNA follows: TGTGCCAGCAGCTTAATCGGAGATCAGCCCCAGCATTTT. Protein sequence: CASSLIGDQPQHF. Drawing the rest from reference TRBV11-2 and TRBJ1-5, the complete variable domain is EAGVAQSPRYKIIEKRQSVAFWCNPISGHATLYWYQQILGQGPKLLIQFQNNGVVDDSQLPKDRFSAERLKGVDSTLKIQPAKLEDSAVYLCASSLIGDQPQHFGDGTRLSIL.